The 14 T cell receptor beta chains listed next were all sequenced from one sample in a study of blood T cells in healthy people across ages. PCR was performed a second time for about 7 to 11 cycles using a sample-barcoded 5' primer and a J-beta primer mix. TCRdb called the 5' RACE reads again in MiXCR, with one record for every CDR3 protein. The table shows about 680,000 distinct CDR3 sequences, with approximately 49% occurring only once. The sequenced material came from blood. The receptors derive from a woman aged 55 to 70 in good health.

Note on this clonotype: Relative to the germline gene, one junction end is altered; a read error may explain this. The V gene is TRBV6-2 or TRBV6-3, the J gene TRBJ2-1; the match to TRBD2 covers 16 bases. From germline, CDR1 is MNHEY and CDR2 SVGEGT. The CDR3 length is 21 residues. CDR3 nucleotides: TGTGCCGGCAGGCCTGCCGGGACTAGCGGGAGGGCCGGGAGCTCCTACAATGAGCAGTTCTTC. As protein: CAGRPAGTSGRAGSSYNEQFF.

This chain uses TRBV7-2 with TRBJ2-1, with D perhaps being TRBD1 or TRBD2 (5 bases each). With 1 base removed from V and 2 bases from J, the gap between germline ends came to 12 bases. Germline CDR1 is SGHTA and CDR2 is FQGNSA. The CDR3 loop spans 16 amino acids. CDR3 nucleotides: TGTGCCAGCAGCTTAGTTACCGGGACGGCCTACAATGAGCAGTTCTTC. This gives the protein CASSLVTGTAYNEQFF.

This chain links TRBV21-1 with TRBJ2-7; TRBD1, the table's D call, lacks a check against the DNA. TRBV21-1 is shown as a pseudogene. There are 16 residues in the CDR3. CDR3 sequence reads: CASSKERQGSQDEQYF. CDR3 sequence (DNA): TGTGCCAGCAGCAAAGAGCGGCAGGGATCACAGGACGAGCAGTACTTC.

The rearrangement links TRBV27 to TRBJ2-1; D might be TRBD2 (6 bases). The V end was cut by 4 bases, the J end by 8 bases, with 18 bases between. The CDR3 is 15 residues long. The germline gives CDR1 MNHEY, CDR2 SMNVEV (reference sequence). The CDR3 coding sequence is TGTGCCAGCAGTTACCCCGGGCTAGCTAGCGATGAGCAGTTCTTC. Its translation: CASSYPGLASDEQFF.

This clonotype occurred a few times. The V call is TRBV29-1, the J call TRBJ1-2; tentative D call: TRBD1 (5 bases). The CDR3 covers 16 residues. Trimming took 7 bases from V and 7 from J, leaving 28 bases between them. Germline V CDR1 and CDR2: SQVTM, ANQGSEA. CDR3 loop: CSATSHRDRTRRGYTF. Written as DNA, the CDR3 is TGCAGCGCAACCTCGCACCGGGACCGGACACGTCGTGGCTACACCTTC.

The rearrangement joins TRBV11-2 to TRBJ2-1; maybe TRBD2 (5 bases). The CDR3 sequence is 17 residues long. CDR1 is SGHAT, CDR2 FQNNGV, per germline. Trimming removed 5 bases from V and 2 bases from J, with 19 bases in between. CDR3 coding DNA: TGTGCCAGCAGCCCCCCGGGAAAAGCGAACACCTACAATGAGCAGTTCTTC. Its protein is CASSPPGKANTYNEQFF.

The rearrangement joins TRBV5-1 to TRBJ2-5; 11 bases match TRBD1. The tail of the sequence fits TRBJ2-7 better, so the J call may be wrong. The CDR3 contains 14 residues. Germline-derived CDR1 and CDR2 are SGHRS and YFSETQ. The CDR3, as DNA: TGCGCCAGCAGCTTGATGGGACAGGGGGACGAGCAGTACTTC. The encoded protein is CASSLMGQGDEQYF.

The chain combines TRBV7-2 with TRBJ2-1; no reliable D call. Deletions cut 5 bases from V and 2 bases from J, with 7 bases between. The CDR3 is 13 residues long. The germline V gene encodes CDR1 SGHTA and CDR2 FQGNSA. The CDR3 DNA sequence: TGTGCCAGCAGCCCCCAGACCTACAATGAGCAGTTCTTC. It translates to CASSPQTYNEQFF.

The J gene is TRBJ2-7, the V gene TRBV24-1, with TRBD1 matching 11 bases. The CDR3 sequence is 15 residues long. Germline CDR1 and CDR2: KGHDR and SFDVKD. With 4 bases clipped from V and 6 bases from J, the junction kept 7 bases outside the gene matches. The CDR3 loop reads CATSDPGQGGREQYF. CDR3 nucleotide sequence: TGTGCCACCAGTGACCCGGGACAGGGGGGACGCGAGCAGTACTTC.

This sequence joins TRBV20-1 and TRBJ1-2, with D possibly being TRBD1 (6 bases). This CDR3 region has 14 residues. The germline CDR1 and CDR2 sequences are DFQATT and SNEGSKA (reference sequence). With 3 bases removed from V and 4 bases from J, the gap between germline ends came to 15 bases. CDR3 DNA: TGCAGTGCTAGTTGGCAGGGGAAGCTCTATGGCTACACCTTC. As protein: CSASWQGKLYGYTF.

There are a few counts of this clonotype. The chain has TRBV28 and TRBJ1-2, with unresolved D. The CDR3 covers 12 residues. The V end lost 3 bases, the J end lost 5 bases, and 7 bases lay between the germline ends. The germline V gene has CDR1 MDHEN and CDR2 SYDVKM. Written as DNA, the CDR3 is TGTGCCAGCAGTTTGAGGGCTTATGGCTACACCTTC. Translating gives CASSLRAYGYTF.

The chain combines TRBV14 with TRBJ2-3; possible D gene TRBD2, 5 bases. Germline CDR1 SGHDN, CDR2 FVKESK. CDR3 size: 14 residues. Trimming cost V 4 bases and J 6 bases, with 14 bases left between them. CDR3 region: CASSRLGGFDTQYF. CDR3 DNA: TGTGCCAGCAGCCGCCTAGGCGGGTTTGATACGCAGTATTTT.

This chain links TRBV27 with TRBJ2-7, with 9 bases fitting TRBD2. This CDR3 has 14 residues. The germline CDR1 and CDR2 sequences are MNHEY and SMNVEV (reference sequence). The J segment lost 4 bases and the V segment lost 7 bases, leaving 8 bases of the junction unmatched. The CDR3 nucleotides are TGTGCCAGCAAACGTAGCGGGAGATGGTACGAGCAGTACTTC. This encodes CASKRSGRWYEQYF.

The chain couples TRBV20-1 to TRBJ2-1, with 11 bases that match TRBD2. The germline gives CDR1 DFQATT, CDR2 SNEGSKA (reference sequence). The CDR3 runs 14 residues. The junction had 8 bases not matched to a gene; V was cut back by 6 bases and J by 7 bases. The CDR3 region is CSAHTSGSLNEQFF. CDR3 nucleotides: TGCAGTGCCCACACTAGCGGGAGTCTTAATGAGCAGTTCTTC.